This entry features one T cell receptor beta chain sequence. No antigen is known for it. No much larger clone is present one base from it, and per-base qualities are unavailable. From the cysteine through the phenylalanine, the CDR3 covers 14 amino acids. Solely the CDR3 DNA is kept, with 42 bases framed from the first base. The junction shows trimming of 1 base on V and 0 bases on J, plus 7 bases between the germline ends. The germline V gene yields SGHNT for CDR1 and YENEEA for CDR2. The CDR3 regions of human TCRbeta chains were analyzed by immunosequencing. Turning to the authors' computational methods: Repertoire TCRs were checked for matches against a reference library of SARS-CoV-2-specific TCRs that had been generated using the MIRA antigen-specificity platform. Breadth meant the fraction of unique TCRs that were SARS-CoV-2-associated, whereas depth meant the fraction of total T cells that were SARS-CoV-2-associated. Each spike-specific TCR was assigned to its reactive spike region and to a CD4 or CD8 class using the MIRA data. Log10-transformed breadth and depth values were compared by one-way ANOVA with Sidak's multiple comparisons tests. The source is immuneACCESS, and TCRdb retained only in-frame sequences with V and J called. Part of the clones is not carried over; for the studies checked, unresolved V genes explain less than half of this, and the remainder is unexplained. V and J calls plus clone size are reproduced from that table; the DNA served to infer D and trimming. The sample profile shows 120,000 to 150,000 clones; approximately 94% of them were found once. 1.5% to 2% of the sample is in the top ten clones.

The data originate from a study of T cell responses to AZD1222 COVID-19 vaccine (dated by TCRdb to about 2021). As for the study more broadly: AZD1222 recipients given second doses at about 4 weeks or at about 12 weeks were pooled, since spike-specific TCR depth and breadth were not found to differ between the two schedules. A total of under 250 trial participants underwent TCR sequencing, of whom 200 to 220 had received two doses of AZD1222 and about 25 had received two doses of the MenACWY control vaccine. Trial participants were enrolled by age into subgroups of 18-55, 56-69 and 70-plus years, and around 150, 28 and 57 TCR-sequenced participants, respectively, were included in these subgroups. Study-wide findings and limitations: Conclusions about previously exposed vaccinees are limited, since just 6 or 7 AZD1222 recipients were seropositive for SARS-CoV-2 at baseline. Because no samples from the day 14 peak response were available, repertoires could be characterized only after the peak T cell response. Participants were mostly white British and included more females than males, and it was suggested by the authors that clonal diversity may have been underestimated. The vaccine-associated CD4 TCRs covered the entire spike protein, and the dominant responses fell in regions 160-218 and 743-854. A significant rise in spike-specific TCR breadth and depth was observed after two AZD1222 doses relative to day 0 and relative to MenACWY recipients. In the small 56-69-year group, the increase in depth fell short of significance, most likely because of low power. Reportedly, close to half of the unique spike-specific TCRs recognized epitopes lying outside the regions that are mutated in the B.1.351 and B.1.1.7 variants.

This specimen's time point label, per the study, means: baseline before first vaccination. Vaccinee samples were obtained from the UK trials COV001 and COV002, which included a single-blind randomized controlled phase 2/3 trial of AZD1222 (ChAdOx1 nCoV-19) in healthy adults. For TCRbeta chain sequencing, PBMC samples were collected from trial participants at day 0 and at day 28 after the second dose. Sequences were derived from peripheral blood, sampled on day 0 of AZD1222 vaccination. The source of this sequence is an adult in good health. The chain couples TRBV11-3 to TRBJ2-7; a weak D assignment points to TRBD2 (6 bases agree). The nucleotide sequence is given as TGTGCCAGCAGCTTAGGCGGGACCTCCTACGAGCAGTACTTC. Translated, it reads CASSLGGTSYEQYF. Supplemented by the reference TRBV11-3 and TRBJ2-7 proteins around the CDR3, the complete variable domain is EAGVVQSPRYKIIEKKQPVAFWCNPISGHNTLYWYLQNLGQGPELLIRYENEEAVDDSQLPKDRFSAERLKGVDSTLKIQPAELGDSAVYLCASSLGGTSYEQYFGPGTRLTVT.